This TCR beta chain was captured by sequencing in a study of shared clonotypes between healthy human individuals (dated by TCRdb to the early 2020s). Regarding the complete study: The cohort comprised a couple of women and a few men aged 18 to 49 years. For each donor, CD4 naive and CD4 memory were each run on three plates, CD8 naive on two plates, and CD8 memory on one plate. To estimate repertoire size and how much clonotype sharing occurs between individuals, the study deeply sequenced the blood TCR repertoires of roughly 5 healthy adults. To increase sequencing depth and limit assay-specific biases, TCR repertoire library preparation and sequencing were carried out by different laboratories using diverse techniques. Per donor, leukapheresis produced somewhere between about 0.94 and 8.9 billion PBMCs. General conclusions and limits of the study: Sharing across several donors was observed for around 5% of naive CD4, over 3% of naive CD8, about 2.3% of memory CD4, and about 0.39% of memory CD8 clonotypes. Incomplete sequencing was indicated by rarefaction of sorted-subset datasets, despite the large sequencing depth. Clonotypes shared by all four sorted-subset donors showed higher generation probabilities than non-shared clonotypes. Naive subsets generally had larger estimated clonotype richness than memory subsets. Only blood was sampled, and tissue TCR repertoires likely differ from those in blood. The small number of donors limited the genetic and exposure-history diversity represented. Based on pairwise subsampling, the degree of clonotype sharing among donors was expected to be affected by sequencing depth.

Using the deep immunoSEQ assay, multiplex PCR amplified TCR CDR3 regions from genomic DNA. Extracted genomic DNA from each cell subset was distributed evenly across all wells of several immunoSEQ 96-well plates, and each plate was treated as a replicate. For sorted subsets, roughly 200 ng of genomic DNA, equivalent to roughly 30,000 T cell genomes, went into each replicate PCR. The purified libraries were quantified using a Qubit 3.0 fluorometer, sized with a Bioanalyzer 2100, and then quantified again using the KAPA Library Quantification kit. A separate single-read 150-cycle Illumina NextSeq 550 flow cell was used to sequence each immunoSEQ 96-well plate. As for how the authors treated the data: Because the immunoSEQ output held only junctional sequences and lacked quality scores, the filtering could not match the filtering applied to full-length reads. To assign V/J genes and CDR3, sequences were annotated using PyIR, a Python wrapper for IgBLAST v1.9, with IMGT germline references. Reads with weak V/J assignments (E-value above 1e-6), missing CDR3, stop codons, out-of-frame junctions, or ambiguous translated residues were removed. V3J clonotypes were defined as sequences sharing the same inferred V gene, J gene, and CDR3 amino acid sequence. To compute the percentage overlap between repertoires, the number of shared unique clonotypes was divided by the size of the smaller repertoire. Three approaches were used to assess repertoire richness: RTK rarefaction, the Chao1 estimator, and Recon v2.1 estimates of unobserved clonotypes. Generation probabilities were computed with OLGA for all TCRbeta clonotypes obtained by the gDNA method from a handful of donors. In TCRdb, the immuneACCESS table is reduced to in-frame sequences with V and J assigned. These tables do not hold every clone; where another copy was compared, an unresolved V gene accounts for under half, and the others remain unexplained. The D gene and trimming were derived from the DNA, and the V and J assignments and clone size from that table. Here the sample has some 550,000 clones; around 97% occur a single time. The ten largest make up approximately 0.057% of the sample.

Healthy HIV-negative adults with no recently reported acute infections or vaccinations were included as donors. Only Caucasian adults living in Nashville, Tennessee, USA were represented among the donors. CD4+ T cells were enriched through magnetic negative selection, after which naive cells were positively selected on CD45RA and the remaining negative fraction served as the memory subset. Blood was collected by leukapheresis, and PBMCs were isolated by Ficoll-Histopaque density gradient centrifugation and then cryopreserved in liquid nitrogen vapor phase. Analytical flow cytometry was used to check the purity and quantity of every magnetically sorted T cell population. Genomic DNA was isolated from each sorted fraction and quantified by UV absorbance on a Nanodrop 2000c. This clone is a singleton in its sample. It has no known antigen specificity. No clone much larger than this one lies a single base away; base qualities are absent.

CDR1 MDHEN and CDR2 SYDVKM are derived from the germline V gene. V is cut by 6 bases and J by 1 base, and the space between the germline ends is 12 bases. The CDR3 measures 14 amino acids from cysteine to phenylalanine. Of all the DNA, just the CDR3 is kept, 42 bases in frame from base 1. This receptor was identified in a woman aged 30 to 39 in good health. The rearrangement joined TRBV28 to TRBJ2-5; no confident D gene assignment can be made. Sample: naive CD4+ T cells sorted from blood. The cell subset or site label for this specimen denotes: CD45RA+ positively selected. The CDR3 region reads CASSSTDGQETQYF. The bases read TGTGCCAGCAGCTCGACGGACGGCCAAGAGACCCAGTACTTC. When the CDR3 is completed using the reference TRBV28 and TRBJ2-5 genes on either side, the full variable domain is DVKVTQSSRYLVKRTGEKVFLECVQDMDHENMFWYRQDPGLGLRLIYFSYDVKMKEKGDIPEGYSVSREKKERFSLILESASTNQTSMYLCASSSTDGQETQYFGPGTRLLVL.